This T cell receptor beta chain was profiled in a study of CD8 T cells in ankylosing spondylitis. General study findings and limits: Seemingly characteristic of ankylosing spondylitis blood was a TCR beta motif consisting of 7 or 8 highly homologous variants. Disease-linked clones had a CD8+ phenotype and relatively low frequency in peripheral blood. Earlier work had already found some motif variants in reactive arthritis synovial fluid and blood. Significant enrichment of disease-linked clones was reported in matched ankylosing spondylitis synovial fluid.

This clonotype was detected ten times or more. Antigen unknown. Trimming took off 3 bases at V and 4 bases at J, with 14 bases between the two ends. CDR1 and CDR2 from the germline V gene are KGHDR and SFDVKD. This CDR3 is 16 amino acids long. TCRdb recomputed calls from the 5' RACE reads with MiXCR, one row per CDR3 protein. The data contain about 500,000 distinct CDR3 sequences, approximately 12% of them singletons. Sequenced sample: blood, either unsorted or a sorted T cell fraction (not recorded which). The TCR was taken from a male donor with ankylosing spondylitis. The gene calls are TRBV24-1 and TRBJ2-2, with D maybe TRBD1 (6 bases). The CDR3 protein is CATSDLRTDFTGELFF. Here the CDR3 DNA reads TGTGCCACCAGTGATCTTAGGACAGACTTCACCGGGGAGCTGTTTTTT.